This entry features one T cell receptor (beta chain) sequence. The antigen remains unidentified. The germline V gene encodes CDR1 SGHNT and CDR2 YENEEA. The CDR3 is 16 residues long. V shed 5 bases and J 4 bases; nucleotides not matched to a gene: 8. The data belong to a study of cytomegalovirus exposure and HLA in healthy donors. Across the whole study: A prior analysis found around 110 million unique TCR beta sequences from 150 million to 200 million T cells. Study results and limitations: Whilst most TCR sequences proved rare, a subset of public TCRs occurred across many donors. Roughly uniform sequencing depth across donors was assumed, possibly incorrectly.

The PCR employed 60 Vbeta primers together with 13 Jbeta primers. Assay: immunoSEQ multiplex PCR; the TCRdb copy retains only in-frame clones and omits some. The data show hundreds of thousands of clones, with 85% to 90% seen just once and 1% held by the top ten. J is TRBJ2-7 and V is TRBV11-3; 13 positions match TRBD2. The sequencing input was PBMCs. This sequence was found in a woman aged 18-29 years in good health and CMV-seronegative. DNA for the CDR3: TGTGCCAGCAGCGAGGCGGGACTAGCGGGACAGTACGAGCAGTACTTC. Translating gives CASSEAGLAGQYEQYF.